This TCR beta chain is drawn from a study of CD8 T cells in cerebrospinal fluid in Alzheimer's disease. The CDR3 has 11 residues. Germline CDR1 and CDR2: SGHRS and YFSETQ. In the case of this clonotype: Its antigen is still unknown.

Using the 10x single-cell sequencing reads, TCRdb records one entry per CDR3 protein without DNA. The table gives 1,000 or so distinct CDR3 sequences; the top ten clones make up 15% to 17% of it. For droplet-based sequencing, live CSF cells were sorted using a live/dead marker. Study-wide results and caveats: Versus healthy subjects, Alzheimer's patients more often had clones of at least 3%.

The receptor's source is a human donor in good health. The chain recombines TRBV5-1 with TRBJ1-2; TCRdb selects TRBD1, and the lack of DNA leaves this call unchecked. The sample taken for sequencing was cerebrospinal fluid. This chain's CDR3 is CASSPDRGYTF.